The entry below gives a single T cell receptor beta chain sequence along with its context. Its antigen is not identified. TCRdb's copy holds only in-frame clones and misses some; the assay was immunoSEQ multiplex PCR. The sample records about 23,000 clones, approximately 80% being singletons. This sample is drawn from a study of CD4 T cells in relation to SARS-CoV-2 and coronaviruses. Study as a whole: Shared crossreactive spike epitopes were mapped to their HLA restriction.

The unexposed donors gave CD4+ T cells in about 2010-2019, prior to COVID-19. Isolation of CD4+ T cells took place after roughly nine days in culture. Testing used SARS-CoV-2 S/N and four cold-coronavirus spikes on unexposed-donor CD4+ T cells, cells permitting. V was clipped by 5 bases and J by 3 bases, with 17 bases between them. Germline-derived CDR1 and CDR2 are SGHAT and FQNNGV. There are 15 residues in the CDR3. The sequence was collected from a human donor in good health. Sequenced material: CD4+ T cells from PBMCs, cultured in vitro. The chain links TRBV11-2 to TRBJ2-7; the D call may be TRBD1 or TRBD2 (6 bases each). The CDR3 loop reads CASSLTVGGRYEQYF. Written as DNA, the CDR3 is TGTGCCAGCAGCCTCACGGTGGGGGGCCGCTACGAGCAGTACTTC.